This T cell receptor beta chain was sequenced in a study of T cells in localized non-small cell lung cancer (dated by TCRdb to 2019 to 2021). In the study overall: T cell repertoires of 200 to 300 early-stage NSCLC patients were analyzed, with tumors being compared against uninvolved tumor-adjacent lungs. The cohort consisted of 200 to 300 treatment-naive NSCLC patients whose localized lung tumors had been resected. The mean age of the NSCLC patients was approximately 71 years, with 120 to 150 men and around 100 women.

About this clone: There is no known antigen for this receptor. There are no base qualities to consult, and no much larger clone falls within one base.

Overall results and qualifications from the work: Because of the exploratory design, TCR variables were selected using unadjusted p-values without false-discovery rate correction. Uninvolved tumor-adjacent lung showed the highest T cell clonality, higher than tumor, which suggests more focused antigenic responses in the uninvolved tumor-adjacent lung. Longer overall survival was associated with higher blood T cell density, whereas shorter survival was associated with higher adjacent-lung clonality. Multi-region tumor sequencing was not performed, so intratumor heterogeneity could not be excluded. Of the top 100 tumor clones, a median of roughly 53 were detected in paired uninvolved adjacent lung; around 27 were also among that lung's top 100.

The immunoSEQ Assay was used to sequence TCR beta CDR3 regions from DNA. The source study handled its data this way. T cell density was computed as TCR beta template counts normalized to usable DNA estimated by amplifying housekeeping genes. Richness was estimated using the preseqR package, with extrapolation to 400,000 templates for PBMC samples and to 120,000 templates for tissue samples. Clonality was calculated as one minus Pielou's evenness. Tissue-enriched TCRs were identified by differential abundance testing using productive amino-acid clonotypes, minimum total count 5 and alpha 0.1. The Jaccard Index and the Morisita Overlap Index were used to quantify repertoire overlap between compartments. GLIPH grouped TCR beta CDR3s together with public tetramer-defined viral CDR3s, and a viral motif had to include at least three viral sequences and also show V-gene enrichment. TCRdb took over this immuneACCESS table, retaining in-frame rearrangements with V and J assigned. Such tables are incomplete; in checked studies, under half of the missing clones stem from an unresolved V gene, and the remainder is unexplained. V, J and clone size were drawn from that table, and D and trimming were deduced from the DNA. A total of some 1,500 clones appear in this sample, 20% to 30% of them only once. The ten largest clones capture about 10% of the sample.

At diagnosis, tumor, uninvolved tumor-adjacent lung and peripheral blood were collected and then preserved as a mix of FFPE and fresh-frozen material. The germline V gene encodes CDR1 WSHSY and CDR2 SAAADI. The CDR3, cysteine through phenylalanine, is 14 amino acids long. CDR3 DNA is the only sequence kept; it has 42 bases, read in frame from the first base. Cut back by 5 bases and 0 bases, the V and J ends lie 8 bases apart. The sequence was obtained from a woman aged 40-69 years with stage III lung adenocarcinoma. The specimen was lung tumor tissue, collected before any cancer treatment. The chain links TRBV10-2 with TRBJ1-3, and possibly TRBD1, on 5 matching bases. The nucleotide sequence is TGCGCCAGCAGTCCCGACAGCTCTGGAAACACCATATATTTT. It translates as CASSPDSSGNTIYF.